Below are 17 T cell receptor beta chains sequenced from a single sample in a study of blood T cell repertoires in COVID-19. The method was immunoSEQ multiplex PCR; TCRdb's version includes in-frame clones alone and lacks a portion of them. The sample carries about 300,000 clones, approximately 88% recorded once. Sequences were obtained from peripheral blood. These TCRs come from a woman under 40 who had recovered from COVID-19.

The genes are TRBV9 and TRBJ2-3; TRBD2 matches 9 bases. Germline V CDR1 and CDR2: SGDLS, YYNGEE. The CDR3 is 16 residues long. The V segment lost 0 bases and the J segment 4 bases; nucleotides outside the gene matches: 6. The CDR3: CASSVGGGGGADTQYF. The DNA of the CDR3 is TGTGCCAGCAGCGTAGGAGGGGGCGGGGGGGCAGATACGCAGTATTTT.

The V and J genes are TRBV6-6 and TRBJ2-3; 12 bases are a match to TRBD2. Germline CDR1 is MNHNY and CDR2 is SVGAGI (reference sequence). V dropped 2 bases and J dropped 5; count of bases not matched to a gene: 5. The CDR3 runs to 16 residues. CDR3 DNA sequence: TGTGCCAGCAGTTACGAGGTGACTAGCGGGGGAGATACGCAGTATTTT. Translation: CASSYEVTSGGDTQYF.

V gene TRBV5-4 combines with J gene TRBJ2-7; tentative D call: TRBD1 (5 bases). V lost 4 bases to trimming and J lost 2 bases, with 13 bases between them. Germline V gives CDR1 SGHNT, CDR2 YYREEE (reference sequence). The CDR3 is 14 residues long. CDR3 protein: CASSPSRGTYEQYF. CDR3 sequence (DNA): TGTGCCAGCAGCCCATCTAGGGGTACCTACGAGCAGTACTTC.

The genes are TRBV9 and TRBJ2-2; 7 bases match TRBD1. Germline values: CDR1 SGDLS, CDR2 YYNGEE. The junction had 5 bases not matched to a gene; V was cut back by 3 bases and J by 0 bases. There are 16 residues in the CDR3. The CDR3 DNA sequence: TGTGCCAGCAGCGACGACAGGGACACGAACACCGGGGAGCTGTTTTTT. Protein sequence: CASSDDRDTNTGELFF.

V gene TRBV7-2 combines with J gene TRBJ1-1, with no clear D. The CDR3 spans 12 residues. In germline, CDR1 is SGHTA, CDR2 FQGNSA. Trimming took 3 bases from V and 5 from J, leaving 7 bases between them. The DNA of the CDR3 is TGTGCCAGCAGCTTCGGTGAGACTGAAGCTTTCTTT. As protein: CASSFGETEAFF.

This chain uses TRBV7-9 with TRBJ1-2, with TRBD1 identical over 7 bases. The CDR3 loop spans 14 amino acids. From germline, CDR1 is SEHNR and CDR2 FQNEAQ (reference sequence). V gave up 8 bases and J gave up 0 bases; unmatched junction bases: 6. The CDR3 reads CASFGTAANYGYTF. The DNA of the CDR3 is TGTGCCAGCTTCGGGACAGCAGCTAACTATGGCTACACCTTC.

This chain connects TRBV7-9 to TRBJ1-2, with D tentatively TRBD1 (5 bases). CDR3 size: 15 residues. CDR1 is SEHNR, CDR2 FQNEAQ, per germline (reference sequence). V was shortened by 1 base and J by 8 bases, with 17 bases between the two germline ends. In DNA, the CDR3 is TGTGCCAGCAGCTTAGGGCGGGGGATGTCATACGGCTACACCTTC. Translating it yields CASSLGRGMSYGYTF.

The rearrangement joins TRBV19 to TRBJ2-2, with TRBD2 as a possible D gene (6 bases). This CDR3 has 16 residues. CDR1 and CDR2 from the germline V gene are LNHDA and SQIVND (reference sequence). The ends were cut back, 6 bases at V and 1 base at J, with 15 bases in the middle. CDR3 protein: CASRRGGDQNTGELFF. The CDR3, as DNA: TGTGCCAGTAGAAGAGGAGGGGACCAGAACACCGGGGAGCTGTTTTTT.

This chain links TRBV7-8 with TRBJ2-5; 8 bases fit TRBD2. V lost 3 bases, J lost 5 bases, and 5 bases stayed unmatched. Per the germline V gene, CDR1 is SGHVS and CDR2 is FQNEAQ. CDR3 length: 14 residues. The CDR3 loop is CASSFGTSSETQYF. The CDR3 coding sequence is TGTGCCAGCAGCTTCGGGACTAGTAGCGAGACCCAGTACTTC.

The rearrangement uses TRBV4-3 and TRBJ2-7; D call uncertain. The CDR3 is 15 amino acids. Trimming cost V 0 bases and J 0 bases, with 9 bases left between them. Germline lookup yields CDR1 LGHNA and CDR2 YSLEER. CDR3 DNA sequence: TGCGCCAGCAGCCAAGATACATTTCGCTCCTACGAGCAGTACTTC. This encodes CASSQDTFRSYEQYF.

DNA for the CDR3: TGTGCCAGCAAGGGTCAGGGCGAAAAACTGTTTTTT. It specifies CASKGQGEKLFF. The chain combines TRBV28 with TRBJ1-4; TRBD1 might be the D (5 bases). Trimming removed 7 bases at V and 8 bases at J, with 11 bases between. The CDR3 consists of 12 residues. The germline CDR1 and CDR2 sequences are MDHEN and SYDVKM.

The gene calls are TRBV27 and TRBJ2-7; D might be TRBD2 (6 bases). Trimming shortened V by 0 bases and J by 5 bases, and 8 bases separated the two germline ends. Germline CDR1 reads MNHEY; CDR2 reads SMNVEV (reference sequence). The CDR3 runs to 13 residues. The CDR3 nucleotides read TGTGCCAGCAGTTTATCGTGGGGGGACGAGCAGTACTTC. Translated: CASSLSWGDEQYF.

V usage is TRBV9 and J usage is TRBJ2-2; 10 positions agree with TRBD1. With 5 bases clipped from V and 3 bases from J, the junction kept 4 bases outside the gene matches. This CDR3 contains 15 residues. Germline V gene sequence: CDR1 SGDLS, CDR2 YYNGEE. The CDR3 reads CASRSGTGDTGELFF. CDR3 DNA sequence: TGTGCCAGCAGGTCCGGGACAGGGGACACCGGGGAGCTGTTTTTT.

The V call is TRBV19, the J call TRBJ2-1; unclear D gene. CDR1 LNHDA and CDR2 SQIVND come from the germline V gene (reference sequence). CDR3 length: 14 residues. V was shortened by 4 bases and J by 1 base, with 8 bases between the two germline ends. CDR3: CASSRAESYNEQFF. Here the CDR3 DNA reads TGTGCCAGTAGTAGGGCAGAATCCTACAATGAGCAGTTCTTC.

The V gene is TRBV30, the J gene TRBJ1-5; weak D call: TRBD1 (6 bases). The CDR3 is made up of 12 amino acids. Germline CDR1 GTSNPN, CDR2 SVGIG (reference sequence). The V end was cut by 2 bases, the J end by 4 bases, with 6 bases between. The CDR3 sequence is CAWSRGNQPQHF. The CDR3 nucleotides read TGTGCCTGGAGTAGGGGGAATCAGCCCCAGCATTTT.

V gene TRBV29-1 combines with J gene TRBJ1-1; tentative D call: TRBD1 (6 bases). Germline loops: CDR1 SQVTM, CDR2 ANQGSEA. CDR3 size: 14 residues. V lost 0 bases, J lost 10 bases, and 18 bases lay in between. The CDR3 region has the DNA TGCAGCGTTGAAGATGATTGGACAGCCCTGGGAGCTTTCTTT. Encoded protein: CSVEDDWTALGAFF.

The table lists this clone with a count of one. The chain joins TRBV29-1 to TRBJ2-7; D gene ambiguous. Trimming stripped 6 bases from V and 3 bases from J, with 18 bases between. The CDR3 consists of 14 residues. Germline V lookup: CDR1 SQVTM, CDR2 ANQGSEA. For the CDR3, the DNA is TGCAGCGTGGAGAAAAACGACTTACGCTACGAGCAGTACTTC. Translating gives CSVEKNDLRYEQYF.